This TCR beta chain was captured by sequencing in a study of blood T cells in healthy people across ages. The study, taken as a whole, reports: A strong correlation between TCR beta diversity and naive T cell percentage was seen. Long-lived donors had more naive CD4+ cells and higher diversity than aged donors. Estimates of total diversity, which came from one million sequenced T cells, were considered to be underestimates.

This clonotype was counted many times. What it recognizes is unknown. Then a second PCR, running about 6 to 12 cycles, was carried out with a sample-barcoded 5' primer and a J-beta primer mix. Using its own MiXCR run on the 5' RACE reads, TCRdb lists one record per CDR3 protein. Among about 590,000 distinct CDR3 sequences listed, approximately 30% were seen once. This CDR3 comprises 15 residues. Germline-derived CDR1 and CDR2 are SGHTA and FQGTGA. Trimming cost V 5 bases and J 6 bases; bases outside gene matches: 2. The sequenced sample was blood. This receptor was obtained from a woman older than 75 in good health. The rearrangement links TRBV7-3 to TRBJ2-1; 15 bases are shared with TRBD2. CDR3 in DNA: TGTGCCAGCAGCCGGGGACTAGCGGGGGGCAATGAGCAGTTCTTC. Residues: CASSRGLAGGNEQFF.